This T cell receptor (beta chain) is from a study of T cell changes during pregnancy in multiple sclerosis. The CDR3 length is 15 residues. From germline, CDR1 is SGHDN and CDR2 FVKESK. Trimming removed 0 bases at V and 3 bases at J, with 12 bases between. This table comes from immunoSEQ multiplex PCR, and its TCRdb copy is limited to in-frame clones, with some not included. The table shows about 70,000 clones, with 92% occurring only once. The sample was peripheral blood, taken after pregnancy. The TCR sequence derives from a female donor with multiple sclerosis, enrolled in a pregnancy study. This chain joins TRBV14 and TRBJ2-7; D gene unclear. CDR3 bases: TGTGCCAGCAGCCAAGACCTCGGCAGAGGCTACGAGCAGTACTTC. Residues: CASSQDLGRGYEQYF.